The 13 T cell receptor beta chains below come from one sample, sequenced in a study of T cells in Graves' hyperthyroidism and ophthalmopathy. TCR beta CDR3 regions were amplified from RNA. When the TCR CDR3 underwent first-round RT-PCR, the HTBI primer set was used. TCRdb fed the multiplex PCR reads into MiXCR, producing one record per CDR3 protein. Among about 160,000 distinct CDR3 sequences listed, just under 9.5% were seen once. Sample: blood. These receptors were taken from a young woman with Graves' hyperthyroidism that later progressed to Graves' ophthalmopathy.

This clonotype occurred a few times. The chain joins TRBV14 to TRBJ2-6; 7 bases fit TRBD1. CDR1 and CDR2 from the germline V gene are SGHDN and FVKESK. After removal of 4 bases from V and 1 base from J, the junction contained 10 bases not matched to a gene. This CDR3 contains 18 residues. The CDR3 DNA reads as TGTGCCAGCAGCCCGCACAGGGGATCAAAATCTGGGGCCAACGTCCTGACTTTC. Translating gives CASSPHRGSKSGANVLTF.

This clonotype was seen at least ten times. This rearrangement joins TRBV4-1 to TRBJ2-5; D uncertain. CDR3 length equals 15 residues. V lost 0 bases to trimming and J lost 0 bases, with 8 bases between them. CDR1 is MGHRA and CDR2 is YSYEKL in the germline V gene. DNA of the CDR3: TGCGCCAGCAGCCAAGATGCGTATCACCAAGAGACCCAGTACTTC. Translating it yields CASSQDAYHQETQYF.

This clonotype was picked up many times. J is TRBJ2-1 and V is TRBV6-1, with TRBD2 matching 9 bases. This CDR3 is built from 13 residues. CDR1 and CDR2 (germline): MNHNS, SASEGT. The ends lost 6 bases at V and 7 bases at J; junction bases unmatched: 4. CDR3 region: CASRAGGLNEQFF. CDR3 in DNA: TGTGCCAGCAGGGCGGGAGGGCTTAATGAGCAGTTCTTC.

Many counts were recorded for this clonotype. The chain is built from TRBV4-2 and TRBJ2-7; weak D call: TRBD1 (6 bases). V shed 1 base and J shed 1 base, with 11 bases lying between them. Looked up from germline, CDR1 is LGHNA and CDR2 is YNFKEQ. This CDR3 spans 15 amino acids. CDR3 sequence: CASSQGQEGSYEQYF. CDR3 bases: TGTGCCAGCAGCCAAGGACAGGAAGGGTCCTACGAGCAGTACTTC.

This clonotype was seen ten or more times. The V and J genes are TRBV27 and TRBJ2-1; TRBD2 aligns across 10 bases. Germline CDR1 reads MNHEY; CDR2 reads SMNVEV (reference sequence). The CDR3 loop spans 16 amino acids. V trimming: 4 bases; J trimming: 4 bases; junction bases outside the gene matches: 7. The CDR3 loop is CASSYLIAGGYNEQFF. The DNA for the CDR3 is TGTGCCAGCAGTTACTTAATAGCGGGAGGTTACAATGAGCAGTTCTTC.

This clonotype was observed at least ten times. The chain has TRBV7-2 and TRBJ1-1, with 8 nucleotides matching TRBD1. Unmatched junction bases numbered 8, after V lost 1 base and J lost 4 bases. Per germline, CDR1 SGHTA and CDR2 FQGNSA. The CDR3 is 16 residues long. The CDR3 reads CASSLVGGGQGTEAFF. The DNA of the CDR3 is TGTGCCAGCAGCTTAGTAGGGGGTGGACAGGGCACTGAAGCTTTCTTT.

This clonotype was recorded many times. J is TRBJ1-2 and V is TRBV28; perhaps TRBD1 as D (5 bases). The CDR3 contains 13 residues. V was shortened by 5 bases and J by 4 bases, with 11 bases between the two germline ends. From germline, CDR1 is MDHEN and CDR2 SYDVKM. The CDR3: CASSTGGVYGYTF. The CDR3 DNA reads as TGTGCCAGCAGTACCGGGGGAGTCTATGGCTACACCTTC.

This clonotype was recorded many times. This chain uses TRBV20-1 with TRBJ2-3; 7 bases agree with TRBD2. The CDR3 covers 16 residues. Germline CDR1 and CDR2: DFQATT and SNEGSKA (reference sequence). V lost 2 bases to trimming and J lost 3 bases; unmatched junction nucleotides: 11. CDR3 sequence: CSARTTRTRSTDTQYF. CDR3 nucleotide sequence: TGCAGTGCTAGAACCACCCGGACTAGGTCGACAGATACGCAGTATTTT.

The chain couples TRBV7-6 to TRBJ2-6; no definite D call. Germline-derived CDR1 and CDR2 are SGHVS and FNYEAQ. V gave up 0 bases and J gave up 4 bases, with 4 bases separating them. The CDR3 sequence is 14 residues long. The CDR3 DNA sequence: TGTGCCAGCAGCTTAGCTACCGGGGCCAACGTCCTGACTTTC. It yields the protein CASSLATGANVLTF.

The rearrangement links TRBV10-2 to TRBJ2-1; D ambiguous. The CDR3 is 16 amino acids. V shed 6 bases and J shed 3 bases, with 18 bases lying between them. Germline lookup yields CDR1 WSHSY and CDR2 SAAADI. CDR3: CASRLSQTHGYNEQFF. CDR3 sequence (DNA): TGCGCCAGCAGGTTAAGTCAGACACACGGCTACAATGAGCAGTTCTTC.

This clonotype was recorded a few times. This chain links TRBV3-1 with TRBJ1-6; 10 bases are shared with TRBD1. The CDR3 runs to 16 residues. Germline CDR1 and CDR2: LGHDT and YNNKEL (reference sequence). Trimming cost V 3 bases and J 8 bases; bases outside gene matches: 7. CDR3 sequence (DNA): TGTGCCAGCAGCCACTTTACGACAGGGGGCTATTCACCCCTCCACTTT. As protein: CASSHFTTGGYSPLHF.

This clonotype was seen at least ten times. The chain employs TRBV24-1 and TRBJ2-3; D ambiguous. CDR1 is KGHDR and CDR2 is SFDVKD in the germline V gene. Trimming removed 3 bases at V and 2 bases at J, with 11 bases between. CDR3 length: 15 residues. Here the CDR3 reads CATSDPDTFTDTQYF. CDR3 DNA sequence: TGTGCCACCAGTGATCCCGACACATTCACAGATACGCAGTATTTT.

This clonotype came up many times. V is TRBV18 and J is TRBJ1-2; 7 bases line up with TRBD1. V lost 2 bases to trimming and J lost 2 bases; unmatched junction nucleotides: 8. Germline CDR1 and CDR2: KGHSH and LQKENI. The CDR3 is 16 amino acids. The CDR3 sequence: CASSPFGGQQNYGYTF. The CDR3 DNA is TGTGCCAGCTCACCATTTGGGGGACAGCAAAACTATGGCTACACCTTC.